This is a list of T cell receptor beta chains from one sample in a study of T cells in Graves' hyperthyroidism and ophthalmopathy. TCRdb reprocessed the multiplex PCR reads via MiXCR and lists one record per CDR3 protein. The repertoire has around 430,000 distinct CDR3 sequences, more than 13% of them found once; the top ten carry about 33%. Sequencing used blood. Source of these receptors: a woman between 25 and 40 years old with Graves' hyperthyroidism. Each CDR3 is given with its conserved first and last residue. D genes are given only for firm matches. Size is omitted from some rows. Given values are once, few, many or a class for expanded clones.

size | length | J | V | D | DNA | CDR3
few | 14 | TRBJ1-2 | TRBV28 | - | TGTGCCAGCCTCCCGGGGCCATCTAACTATGGCTACACCTTC | CASLPGPSNYGYTF
- | 19 | TRBJ2-2 | TRBV24-1 | - | TGTGCCACCAGTGATTTCCGGGTAGAGAACACCCCGAACACCGGGGAGCTGTTTTTT | CATSDFRVENTPNTGELFF
many | 15 | TRBJ2-1 | TRBV28 | TRBD2 | TGTGCCAGCAGTCCTAGCGGGAGGGCCTCCAATGAGCAGTTCTTC | CASSPSGRASNEQFF
- | 18 | TRBJ2-1 | TRBV12-5 | TRBD2 | TGTGCTAGTGCCGCCCGATTTATGGGGGGCGGGGGGCTGGGGGAGCAGTTCTTC | CASAARFMGGGGLGEQFF
many | 14 | TRBJ2-3 | TRBV28 | - | TGTGCCAGCAGGTCAGCGGACTTGGCAGATACGCAGTATTTT | CASRSADLADTQYF
- | 12 | TRBJ2-2 | TRBV10-3 | - | TGTGCCATCAGTGATACCACCGGGGAGCTGTTTTTT | CAISDTTGELFF
- | 15 | TRBJ2-7 | TRBV2 | TRBD2 | TGTGCCAGCAGTGTTGCGGCTAGCGGTACCTACGAGCAGTACTTC | CASSVAASGTYEQYF
many | 13 | TRBJ2-5 | TRBV20-1 | - | TGCAGTGCCCTCGACTATTGGGGGGAGACCCAGTACTTC | CSALDYWGETQYF
many | 15 | TRBJ2-1 | TRBV3-1 | - | TGTGCCAGCAGCCCGGACAGTCTCACCTACAATGAGCAGTTCTTC | CASSPDSLTYNEQFF
few | 14 | TRBJ1-2 | TRBV28 | TRBD1 | TGTGCCAGCAGTCAACAGACAGGGATTTATGGCTACACCTTC | CASSQQTGIYGYTF
few | 15 | TRBJ1-6 | TRBV15 | - | TGTGCCACCAGCAGATCGATTGACATTTTGGAACCCCTCCACTTT | CATSRSIDILEPLHF
many | 13 | TRBJ1-2 | TRBV10-3 | TRBD1 | TGTGCCATCACCACGACAGGGTCCTATGGCTACACCTTC | CAITTTGSYGYTF
- | 13 | TRBJ1-2 | TRBV29-1 | - | TGCAGCGTCGACCCTTTTCAGACAGAAGGCTACACCTTC | CSVDPFQTEGYTF
- | 13 | TRBJ2-7 | TRBV18 | - | TGTGCCAGCTCAGAGACAGGTAGTCACGAGCAGTACTTC | CASSETGSHEQYF
few | 15 | TRBJ1-1 | TRBV27 | - | TGTGCCAACCCGGGGAGAAGATCCGGCGACACTGAAGCTTTCTTT | CANPGRRSGDTEAFF
- | 16 | TRBJ2-1 | TRBV4-2 | TRBD2 | TGTGCCAGCAGCCAACTGACTAGCGGACCCTACAATGAGCAGTTCTTC | CASSQLTSGPYNEQFF
many | 17 | TRBJ1-6 | TRBV18 | TRBD1 | TGTGCCAGCTCACCATTCGGTACAGGGGACTATAATTCACCCCTCCACTTT | CASSPFGTGDYNSPLHF
many | 16 | TRBJ2-1 | TRBV7-9 | TRBD1 | TGTGCCAGCAGCTTGGAAACGGGACAGGGGGTCAATGAGCAGTTCTTC | CASSLETGQGVNEQFF
many | 14 | TRBJ1-1 | TRBV2 | - | TGTGCCAGCAGTGAAAGGGGTAGGAACACTGAAGCTTTCTTT | CASSERGRNTEAFF
many | 16 | TRBJ2-1 | TRBV11-2 | - | TGTGCCAGCAGCTTAGTAGGGAGGAGCTCCTACAATGAGCAGTTCTTC | CASSLVGRSSYNEQFF
many | 17 | TRBJ1-5 | TRBV20-1 | - | TGCAGTGCTAGGCTTCCGGGTGGCAGGGCGGCGTATCAGCCCCAGCATTTT | CSARLPGGRAAYQPQHF
many | 16 | TRBJ2-1 | TRBV20-1 | TRBD2 | TGCAGTGCTAGAGTGTCTAGCGGGGGTAATTACAATGAGCAGTTCTTC | CSARVSSGGNYNEQFF
- | 17 | TRBJ1-2 | TRBV5-1 | TRBD1 | TGCGCCAGCAGCTTGGACGGGACAGCTATGGCCCCTTATGGCTACACCTTC | CASSLDGTAMAPYGYTF
many | 13 | TRBJ2-7 | TRBV18 | TRBD2 | TGTGCCAGCTCACGTCTAGCGGACGTCGAGCAGTACTTC | CASSRLADVEQYF
- | 14 | TRBJ1-3 | TRBV7-9 | - | TGTGCCAGCAGCTTAGAGGTTGCTGGAAACACCATATATTTT | CASSLEVAGNTIYF
- | 16 | TRBJ1-6 | TRBV3-1 | - | TGTGCCAGCAGGCAATTGCCCAGGGGTAACAATTCACCCCTCCACTTT | CASRQLPRGNNSPLHF
many | 11 | TRBJ1-1 | TRBV7-9 | - | TGTGCCAGCAGCTTAGACAGTGAAGCTTTCTTT | CASSLDSEAFF
many | 15 | TRBJ2-5 | TRBV15 | TRBD1 | TGTGCCACCACAGCAGTACAGGGGGTAGGAGAGACCCAGTACTTC | CATTAVQGVGETQYF
many | 13 | TRBJ2-5 | TRBV28 | - | TGTGCCAGCAGTTTGTTGGACGGGGAGACCCAGTACTTC | CASSLLDGETQYF
few | 14 | TRBJ2-3 | TRBV6-5 | - | TGTGCCAGCAGTGACTCGCAGGGAACAGATACGCAGTATTTT | CASSDSQGTDTQYF
many | 17 | TRBJ2-7 | TRBV5-1 | - | TGCGCCAGCAGCTTAGGGCCAAGGGGGAGGGGCCCCTACGAGCAGTACTTC | CASSLGPRGRGPYEQYF
- | 15 | TRBJ2-4 | TRBV20-1 | - | TGCAGTGCTAGATTCAGGGATCTAGCCAAAAACATTCAGTACTTC | CSARFRDLAKNIQYF
many | 16 | TRBJ2-1 | TRBV2 | - | TGTGCCAGCAGTGAAGCGCTTACAGGGTACTACAATGAGCAGTTCTTC | CASSEALTGYYNEQFF
- | 15 | TRBJ2-5 | TRBV6-1 | - | TGTGCCAGCAGGGCGACTGGGGGGAGGGGGGAGACCCAGTACTTC | CASRATGGRGETQYF
few | 15 | TRBJ2-3 | TRBV6-2/TRBV6-3 | TRBD2 | TGTGCCAGCAGTGGAACGGGGGGGACCACAGATACGCAGTATTTT | CASSGTGGTTDTQYF
many | 17 | TRBJ2-1 | TRBV5-1 | - | TGCGCCAGCAGCTCCCGACTAGACAGTGTGGGAGCAAATGAGCAGTTCTTC | CASSSRLDSVGANEQFF
few | 12 | TRBJ1-1 | TRBV10-3 | - | TGTGCCATCAGTCCCAGGGGCACTGAAGCTTTCTTT | CAISPRGTEAFF
many | 15 | TRBJ2-1 | TRBV2 | - | TGTGCCAGCAGTGGAGCTCGCTTCCAGGGCAATGAGCAGTTCTTC | CASSGARFQGNEQFF
- | 13 | TRBJ2-3 | TRBV27 | - | TGTGCCAGCAGTTCGCCCGGAACCTATACGCAGTATTTT | CASSSPGTYTQYF
many | 18 | TRBJ2-3 | TRBV28 | TRBD2 | TGTGCCAGCAGCCACAGGAGGCCGGGACTAGCGGGAGCAGATACGCAGTATTTT | CASSHRRPGLAGADTQYF
- | 11 | TRBJ2-2 | TRBV6-1 | - | TGTGCCAGCATGTACACCGGGGAGCTGTTTTTT | CASMYTGELFF